These T cell receptor beta chains were read from a single sample in a study of CD8+CD57+ T cells in acquired aplastic anemia. TCRdb passed the reads through MiXCR, listing each CDR3 protein once. Of just over 450,000 distinct CDR3 sequences listed, about a third are singletons. The sample taken for sequencing was sorted CD4+, CD8+, or CD8+CD57+ T cells (not recorded which) from PBMCs. These receptors were collected from a human donor with aplastic anemia. Each CDR3 is given without its conserved first and last residue.

v_gene,CDR3aa
TRBV10-3,AISTGAGVSPGGYT
TRBV12-3/TRBV12-4,ASSLVGTGGTEAS
TRBV6-5,ASSYSGMTNTEAF
TRBV20-1,SAGMTSPRHEQY
TRBV20-1,SASVTTGGVGYEQY
TRBV2,ASLLPSGADNSPLH
TRBV6-2/TRBV6-3,ATCVIPGQGYEQY
TRBV11-2,ASSSGQGFTEAF
TRBV7-2,ASSLRRYNEQF
TRBV9,ASSEGKQGSTEAF